Detailed here is one T cell receptor (beta chain). Germline lookup yields CDR1 SGHTA and CDR2 FQGTGA. The CDR3 consists of 19 residues. Trimming shortened V by 1 base and J by 2 bases, and 20 bases separated the two germline ends. The PCR ran on 60 Vbeta and 13 Jbeta primers. Sequenced by immunoSEQ multiplex PCR; TCRdb stores in-frame clones only, minus some. The sample contains 170,000 or so clones, more than 80% of which appear only once. The data belong to a study of cytomegalovirus exposure and HLA in healthy donors. Study overall: The Caucasian-associated ancestry cluster held over 80% of 300 to 500 genotyped donors.

Sequencing was carried out using PBMCs. The chain carries TRBV7-3 and TRBJ1-4, with a tentative D call TRBD1 (6 bases). The clonotype was recovered from a man aged 18 to 35 in good health and CMV-seronegative. The CDR3 region has the DNA TGTGCCAGCAGCTTAATCTTGGGGGCAGGGGTGCCTACTAATGAAAAACTGTTTTTT. Translating gives CASSLILGAGVPTNEKLFF.